This T cell receptor beta chain appears in the sequencing data of a study of T-cell reconstitution after alpha-beta-depleted transplantation in children. Unique molecular identifiers tagged the TCRbeta library. TCRdb fed the PCR reads into MiXCR, producing one record per CDR3 protein. The sample carries some 300,000 distinct CDR3 sequences, roughly a tenth recorded once. This CDR3 has 14 amino acids. Germline V gene data show CDR1 as MDHEN and CDR2 as SYDVKM. Trimming removed 4 bases at V and 5 bases at J, with 14 bases between. The source was PBMCs, collected before TCRalphabeta/CD19-depleted stem cell transplant. This sequence originates from a boy younger than two with acute myeloid leukemia, due to receive a stem cell transplant. This chain joins TRBV28 and TRBJ1-2; D is unclear. The CDR3 is CASSYGPPPYGYTF. The CDR3 nucleotides are TGTGCCAGCAGTTATGGACCTCCTCCATATGGCTACACCTTC.